The rows below give T cell receptor beta chains drawn from one sample of a study of blood T cell repertoires in COVID-19. This table comes from immunoSEQ multiplex PCR, and its TCRdb copy is limited to in-frame clones, with some not included. The data show a few hundred thousand clones, with 85% seen just once and roughly 3.7% held by the top ten. Sequenced sample: peripheral blood. All receptors derive from a woman between 18 and 30 years old with acute or convalescent COVID-19. CDR3s include the opening cysteine and the closing phenylalanine or tryptophan. Each record gives: V gene, clone size, J gene, D gene, CDR3 DNA, CDR3 protein. A D gene is named only where the DNA matches it firmly. The size field is filled for only some rows; it gives once, few, many or a size class.

v_call: TRBV7-9
clone_size: NA
j_call: TRBJ1-2
d_call: NA
cdr3_nt: TGTGCCAGCAGCCGTCAATACCGGGACACAGGCTACACCTTC
cdr3_aa: CASSRQYRDTGYTF

v_call: TRBV5-4
clone_size: NA
j_call: TRBJ2-7
d_call: NA
cdr3_nt: TGTGCCAGCAGCTTCCGGGGGGCTGCGTCCTACGAGCAGTACTTC
cdr3_aa: CASSFRGAASYEQYF

v_call: TRBV29-1
clone_size: NA
j_call: TRBJ1-4
d_call: NA
cdr3_nt: TGCAGCGTTGAACTTCAGGAAAAACTGTTTTTT
cdr3_aa: CSVELQEKLFF

v_call: TRBV19
clone_size: few
j_call: TRBJ2-3
d_call: NA
cdr3_nt: TGTGCCACTGCTAGGGCGGGAACAGATACGCAGTATTTT
cdr3_aa: CATARAGTDTQYF

v_call: TRBV9
clone_size: NA
j_call: TRBJ1-1
d_call: NA
cdr3_nt: TGTGCCAGCAGCGGGAACCCGGGGGATTCAGCTTTCTTT
cdr3_aa: CASSGNPGDSAFF

v_call: TRBV28
clone_size: once
j_call: TRBJ1-2
d_call: TRBD1
cdr3_nt: TGTGCCAGCAGTCTCGACAGGGGATATGGCTACACCTTC
cdr3_aa: CASSLDRGYGYTF

v_call: TRBV27
clone_size: NA
j_call: TRBJ2-2
d_call: TRBD2
cdr3_nt: TGTGCCAGCAGTTTGGACGGGAGGGCGAACACCGGGGAGCTGTTTTTT
cdr3_aa: CASSLDGRANTGELFF

v_call: TRBV6-5
clone_size: NA
j_call: TRBJ2-7
d_call: NA
cdr3_nt: TGTGCCTATGGCATCAGGGGAATTTACGAGCAGTACTTC
cdr3_aa: CAYGIRGIYEQYF

v_call: TRBV5-6
clone_size: NA
j_call: TRBJ1-2
d_call: TRBD1
cdr3_nt: TGTGCCAGCAGCTCCGACAGGGGGCAATATGGCTACACCTTC
cdr3_aa: CASSSDRGQYGYTF

v_call: TRBV25-1
clone_size: NA
j_call: TRBJ1-4
d_call: NA
cdr3_nt: TGTGCCAGCAGTGACAGGCTCGCAACTAATGAAAAACTGTTTTTT
cdr3_aa: CASSDRLATNEKLFF

v_call: TRBV6-5
clone_size: NA
j_call: TRBJ2-1
d_call: NA
cdr3_nt: TGTGCCAGCAGTTCCAAGCGGGTGCGATACAATGAGCAGTTCTTC
cdr3_aa: CASSSKRVRYNEQFF

v_call: TRBV9
clone_size: NA
j_call: TRBJ1-5
d_call: TRBD1
cdr3_nt: TGTGCCAGCAACCGCGGGACAGATAATCAGCCCCAGCATTTT
cdr3_aa: CASNRGTDNQPQHF

v_call: TRBV6-5
clone_size: NA
j_call: TRBJ1-2
d_call: NA
cdr3_nt: TGTGCCAGCATAAATGGGGGCCTTAACTATGGCTACACCTTC
cdr3_aa: CASINGGLNYGYTF

v_call: TRBV7-9
clone_size: NA
j_call: TRBJ2-1
d_call: TRBD1
cdr3_nt: TGTGCCAGCAGCATACAGGGGTTTAGGCCTAAGAATGAGCAGTTCTTC
cdr3_aa: CASSIQGFRPKNEQFF

v_call: TRBV3-1/TRBV3-2
clone_size: NA
j_call: TRBJ2-7
d_call: TRBD1
cdr3_nt: TGTGCCAGCAGCACCCGGACAGGGCCCCACTCGTTCTACGAGCAGTACTTC
cdr3_aa: CASSTRTGPHSFYEQYF

v_call: TRBV5-1
clone_size: once
j_call: TRBJ2-7
d_call: NA
cdr3_nt: TGCGCCAGCTCCCGGACAGCCGACTACGAGCAGTACTTC
cdr3_aa: CASSRTADYEQYF